This T cell receptor (beta chain) came from a study of CDR3 diversity in severe acne. This CDR3 comprises 13 residues. Germline V lookup: CDR1 GTSNPN, CDR2 SVGIG (reference sequence). V shed 5 bases and J shed 7 bases, with 14 bases lying between them. This clonotype has only a few counts. One entry per CDR3 protein results from TCRdb running MiXCR on the PCR reads. The table has roughly 100,000 distinct CDR3 sequences, around 53% seen once. The chain couples TRBV30 to TRBJ1-4; a weak D match, TRBD1 (5 bases). Sequencing was done on a sample of blood. The TCR was taken from a male donor with acne. The CDR3 region is CAWYRGQGEKLFF. As DNA, the CDR3 is TGTGCCTGGTATCGGGGTCAGGGTGAAAAACTGTTTTTT.